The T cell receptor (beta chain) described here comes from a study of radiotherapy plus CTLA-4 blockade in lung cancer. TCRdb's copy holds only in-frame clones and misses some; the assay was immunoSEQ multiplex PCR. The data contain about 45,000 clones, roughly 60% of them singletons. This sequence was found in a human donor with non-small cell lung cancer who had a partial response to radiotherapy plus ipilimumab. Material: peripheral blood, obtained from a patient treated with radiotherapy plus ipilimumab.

Written as DNA, the CDR3 is TGCGCCAGCAGCCCGCGGACAGACCTGGAGGGCTACACCTTC. Encoded protein: CASSPRTDLEGYTF. The chain employs TRBV5-1 and TRBJ1-2, with D possibly TRBD1 on 6 matching bases. Germline V gene sequence: CDR1 SGHRS, CDR2 YFSETQ. V dropped 4 bases and J dropped 8 bases, with 18 bases sitting between them. There are 14 residues in the CDR3. Drawing the rest from reference TRBV5-1 and TRBJ1-2, the complete variable domain is KAGVTQTPRYLIKTRGQQVTLSCSPISGHRSVSWYQQTPGQGLQFLFEYFSETQRNKGNFPGRFSGRQFSNSRSEMNVSTLELGDSALYLCASSPRTDLEGYTFGSGTRLTVV.